Shown below are 8 T cell receptor beta chains from a single sample sequenced in a study of T cell clonality in common variable immunodeficiency. Method: immunoSEQ multiplex PCR; TCRdb's copy keeps in-frame clones and lacks some. This sample carries some 80,000 clones, none of them present only once. Material: peripheral blood mononuclear cells. Receptors originate from a person aged 18-70 years in good health.

This clone was observed many times. The CDR3 end lies 3 residues beyond the end of the read and is filled in from the germline J gene. The V and J genes are TRBV29-1 and TRBJ1-5, with 9 bases matching TRBD1. The J segment lost 6 bases and the V segment lost 4 bases, leaving 10 bases of the junction unmatched. Germline loops: CDR1 SQVTM, CDR2 ANQGSEA. This CDR3 region has 15 residues. CDR3: CSVADRGGWGQPQHF. The CDR3 DNA, read in part, is TGCAGCGTTGCGGACAGGGGCGGTTGGGGTCAGCCC.

This clone was observed many times. The read halts 3 residues ahead of the CDR3 end, with the missing end drawn from the germline J gene. The chain recombines TRBV27 with TRBJ2-1; 8 bases align to TRBD2. CDR3 length equals 13 residues. V gave up 7 bases and J gave up 7 bases; unmatched junction bases: 6. CDR1 is MNHEY and CDR2 is SMNVEV in the germline V gene (reference sequence). The CDR3 spells CASTRPGGNEQFF. The sequenced CDR3 bases are TGTGCCAGCACCCGCCCGGGGGGGAATGAG.

This clone was counted ten times or more. The sequenced fragment ends 3 residues before the CDR3 boundary, so the rest is inferred from the germline J gene. J is TRBJ2-7 and V is TRBV18; TRBD1 might be the D (6 bases). Germline V CDR1 and CDR2: KGHSH, LQKENI. The CDR3 runs to 14 residues. The germline V and J ends were trimmed by 1 base and 2 bases, with 9 bases remaining between them. CDR3: CASSPRDIPYEQYF. The CDR3 DNA, read in part, is TGTGCCAGCTCACCACGGGACATACCCTACGAG.

This clone was recorded many times. From the germline J gene comes the end of the CDR3, since the read stops 3 residues before it. The chain employs TRBV10-2 and TRBJ1-4; D not certain. Trimming took off 6 bases at V and 5 bases at J, with 10 bases between the two ends. Germline values: CDR1 WSHSY, CDR2 SAAADI. The CDR3 consists of 13 residues. The CDR3 reads CASSETPNEKLFF. The part of the CDR3 DNA that was read is TGCGCCAGCAGCGAGACACCGAATGAAAAA.

This clone appeared many times. The read falls 3 residues short of the CDR3 end, and the missing part is taken from the germline J gene. The chain employs TRBV19 and TRBJ2-1, with no clear D. This CDR3 has 13 residues. V lost 5 bases and J 2 bases, leaving 7 bases between the germline ends. From germline, CDR1 is LNHDA and CDR2 SQIVND (reference sequence). The CDR3: CASSAITYNEQFF. CDR3 DNA, as far as it was read: TGTGCCAGTAGTGCTATTACCTACAATGAG.

This clone was picked up many times. The CDR3 extends 3 residues past the end of the read, so its final part is completed from the germline J gene. The rearrangement uses TRBV12-5 and TRBJ2-5; 7 positions match TRBD1. Germline V gives CDR1 LGHNT, CDR2 FRNRAP. This CDR3 is 15 amino acids long. The junction had 8 bases not matched to a gene; V was cut back by 6 bases and J by 1 base. The covered CDR3 bases are TGTGCTAGTGGCAGAGGGACAGCCTTCCAAGAGACC. Translating gives CASGRGTAFQET. The whole CDR3 is CASGRGTAFQETQYF.

This clone was picked up many times. The CDR3 reads CASSIDRETQYF. CDR3 DNA (partial): TGTGCCAGTAGTATAGATCGGGAGACC. The gene calls are TRBV19 and TRBJ2-5; unclear D gene. Read data end 3 residues before the CDR3 end; the end is taken from the germline J gene. Per germline, CDR1 LNHDA and CDR2 SQIVND (reference sequence). This CDR3 contains 12 residues. V was clipped by 0 bases and J by 5 bases, with 4 bases between them.

At least ten counts were recorded for this clone. Coverage ceases 3 residues before the CDR3 finishes, and the germline J gene fills in the end. The chain has TRBV4-1 and TRBJ2-7; D is ambiguous. The germline V and J ends were trimmed by 0 bases and 0 bases, with 9 bases remaining between them. The CDR3 covers 15 residues. Germline lookup yields CDR1 MGHRA and CDR2 YSYEKL. The CDR3 spells CASSQDDRASYEQYF. Incomplete CDR3 DNA: TGCGCCAGCAGCCAAGACGATAGGGCCTCCTACGAG.